A selection of T cell receptor beta chains follows, all from one sample in a study of vaccination and CD4 T cells after COVID-19. TCRdb processed the PCR reads anew with MiXCR; each CDR3 protein has one entry. The top ten hold approximately 11% of the sample, which has 15,000 to 16,000 distinct CDR3 sequences, roughly 72% seen once. Their antigen targets remain unknown. Sequenced: CD4+ T cells from blood, cultured in vitro. The receptors derive from a human donor who had recovered from COVID-19. The CDR3 runs from the conserved cysteine through the conserved F or W. The order of the fields is V gene, clone size, J gene, D gene, CDR3 protein, CDR3 DNA. D genes are given only for firm matches. Rows give clone size only sometimes, using once, few, many, or a class for an expanded clone.

TRBV20-1,few,TRBJ2-3,NA,CSALDPRTSTDTQYF,TGCAGTGCTTTGGACCCTCGAACCAGCACAGATACGCAGTATTTT
TRBV27,NA,TRBJ2-7,NA,CASSLPGSLYEQYF,TGTGCCAGCAGTTTACCGGGGTCCCTTTACGAGCAGTACTTC
TRBV19,NA,TRBJ1-5,TRBD1,CASGKDREINQPQHF,TGTGCCAGTGGAAAGGACAGGGAAATCAATCAGCCCCAGCATTTT
TRBV6-2/TRBV6-3,NA,TRBJ2-7,TRBD2,CASSYSLAGVHEQYF,TGTGCCAGCAGTTACTCCCTAGCGGGAGTACACGAGCAGTACTTC
TRBV20-1,NA,TRBJ2-5,TRBD2,CSAWPLGTSGRVAQETQYF,TGCAGTGCTTGGCCCCTCGGGACTAGCGGGAGGGTGGCCCAAGAGACCCAGTACTTC
TRBV7-9,NA,TRBJ2-7,TRBD2,CASSTSPGTLPAGTHEQYF,TGTGCCAGCAGTACTAGTCCCGGGACGCTCCCAGCGGGAACCCACGAGCAGTACTTC
TRBV2,few,TRBJ1-5,NA,CASRSGGQGNQPQHF,TGTGCCAGCAGAAGCGGGGGGCAGGGAAATCAGCCCCAGCATTTT
TRBV7-9,few,TRBJ2-2,NA,CASSLGLSGSRIGELFF,TGTGCCAGCAGCTTAGGGTTGTCGGGGTCGAGGATCGGGGAGCTGTTTTTT
TRBV4-2,few,TRBJ1-2,TRBD1,CASSQDAAGGRPWDGYTF,TGTGCCAGCAGCCAAGACGCGGCAGGGGGGCGCCCCTGGGATGGCTACACCTTC
TRBV2,NA,TRBJ1-5,NA,CASSTDGRQPQHF,TGTGCCAGCAGCACGGACGGTCGACAGCCCCAGCATTTT
TRBV27,NA,TRBJ2-1,NA,CASSLLGYNEQFF,TGTGCCAGCAGTTTATTGGGCTACAATGAGCAGTTCTTC
TRBV6-1,NA,TRBJ1-5,NA,CASTPGGNHQPQHF,TGTGCCAGCACCCCCGGGGGCAACCATCAGCCCCAGCATTTT
TRBV5-1,NA,TRBJ1-1,TRBD1,CASSHRQGLAEAFF,TGCGCCAGCAGCCACAGACAGGGCCTAGCTGAAGCTTTCTTT
TRBV7-2,NA,TRBJ2-1,NA,CASSLVRFLYNEQFF,TGTGCCAGCAGCTTAGTCCGTTTCCTATACAATGAGCAGTTCTTC
TRBV20-1,NA,TRBJ2-5,NA,CSAREAAETQYF,TGCAGTGCTAGAGAGGCTGCGGAGACCCAGTACTTC
TRBV7-6,NA,TRBJ2-1,NA,CASTPSTAGRVNEQFF,TGTGCCAGCACTCCGTCTACGGCGGGGCGAGTAAATGAGCAGTTCTTC
TRBV7-2,few,TRBJ2-3,TRBD2,CASSPRLLAVRRTDTQYF,TGTGCCAGCAGCCCTCGCCTACTAGCGGTGAGACGCACAGATACGCAGTATTTT
TRBV11-1,NA,TRBJ1-2,NA,CASSLPQPGVNYGYTF,TGTGCCAGCAGCTTACCGCAGCCGGGGGTTAACTATGGCTACACCTTC
TRBV6-5,few,TRBJ1-1,NA,CASSYSWGANERAEAFF,TGTGCCAGCAGTTACTCGTGGGGGGCCAACGAACGGGCTGAAGCTTTCTTT
TRBV20-1,NA,TRBJ2-5,TRBD2,CSASRFGAGEETQYF,TGCAGTGCTAGTCGTTTCGGAGCGGGAGAAGAGACCCAGTACTTC
TRBV20-1,NA,TRBJ2-4,NA,CSAYRAGNIQYF,TGCAGTGCTTACAGGGCAGGAAACATTCAGTACTTC
TRBV6-5,NA,TRBJ1-5,NA,CASSSLAGATSQPQHF,TGTGCCAGCAGTTCGTTGGCAGGGGCGACCAGTCAGCCCCAGCATTTT
TRBV20-1,NA,TRBJ1-1,NA,CSAGVPRMNTEAFF,TGCAGTGCTGGGGTCCCCCGTATGAACACTGAAGCTTTCTTT
TRBV7-9,NA,TRBJ2-7,NA,CASSPSGGQSSYEQYF,TGTGCCAGCAGCCCGAGCGGAGGCCAAAGCTCCTACGAGCAGTACTTC
TRBV27,NA,TRBJ2-5,TRBD1,CASRQGAVETQYF,TGTGCCAGCAGACAGGGGGCTGTGGAGACCCAGTACTTC
TRBV27,NA,TRBJ2-1,NA,CASRPVPWRPTPRNEQFF,TGTGCCAGCAGACCCGTCCCCTGGAGGCCCACCCCTAGGAATGAGCAGTTCTTC
TRBV3-1,once,TRBJ2-5,NA,CASSQRETQYF,TGTGCCAGCAGCCAACGGGAGACCCAGTACTTC
TRBV4-3,NA,TRBJ2-2,NA,CASSQVGAGTGELFF,TGCGCCAGCAGCCAAGTGGGGGCGGGGACCGGGGAGCTGTTTTTT
TRBV19,NA,TRBJ2-5,TRBD2,CASSSRSSGKQETQYF,TGTGCCAGTAGTAGTAGGTCTAGCGGAAAACAGGAGACCCAGTACTTC
TRBV7-8,NA,TRBJ1-3,NA,CASIPGWNRDTIYF,TGTGCCAGCATCCCTGGGTGGAACCGGGACACCATATATTTT
TRBV6-4,few,TRBJ2-7,TRBD1,CASSVTGGYEQYF,TGTGCCAGCAGTGTTACAGGGGGCTACGAGCAGTACTTC
TRBV4-2,few,TRBJ2-5,NA,CASSKAGRERETQYF,TGTGCCAGTAGCAAGGCAGGTCGGGAGCGAGAGACCCAGTACTTC
TRBV11-3,NA,TRBJ2-2,NA,CASSLVNTGELFF,TGTGCCAGCAGCTTGGTGAACACCGGGGAGCTGTTTTTT
TRBV20-1,NA,TRBJ1-1,TRBD1,CSARSQGDGLTF,TGCAGTGCTAGATCACAGGGGGACGGCTTGACGTTT
TRBV5-4,NA,TRBJ1-2,NA,CASSLGVGNYGYTF,TGTGCCAGCAGCTTGGGGGTGGGAAACTATGGCTACACCTTC
TRBV12-3/TRBV12-4,NA,TRBJ2-7,TRBD1,CASSLTLGQQLEQYF,TGTGCCAGCAGTTTGACCCTGGGACAGCAGTTAGAGCAGTACTTC
TRBV20-1,few,TRBJ1-1,TRBD1,CSALQDRAATEAFF,TGCAGTGCTCTTCAAGACAGGGCGGCCACTGAAGCTTTCTTT
TRBV19,NA,TRBJ1-1,NA,CASSIRRAEAFF,TGTGCCAGTAGTATAAGGCGAGCTGAAGCTTTCTTT
TRBV6-1,NA,TRBJ1-3,NA,CASSEVGTIYF,TGTGCCAGCAGTGAGGTTGGCACCATATATTTT
TRBV20-1,NA,TRBJ1-2,NA,CSARGTGMDYGYTF,TGCAGTGCTAGGGGAACAGGGATGGACTATGGCTACACCTTC
TRBV11-2,few,TRBJ2-5,NA,CASSLVPKETQYF,TGTGCCAGCAGCTTAGTCCCGAAAGAGACCCAGTACTTC